This T cell receptor beta chain was obtained from a study of cytomegalovirus exposure and HLA in healthy donors. CDR1 is LNHDA and CDR2 is SQIVND in the germline V gene (reference sequence). CDR3 length: 14 residues. V lost 8 bases and J lost 4; bases outside the gene matches: 7. This clone has just a few counts. 60 Vbeta and 13 Jbeta primers were used in PCR. Using immunoSEQ multiplex PCR, the repertoire was profiled, and TCRdb retains in-frame clones only, with some absent. The sample records 160,000 or so clones, around four fifths being singletons. The receptor was isolated from a man in his fifties or sixties in good health and CMV-seropositive. Sequenced: PBMCs. The V call is TRBV19, the J call TRBJ1-1; TRBD1 agrees at 10 bases. Written as DNA, the CDR3 is TGTGCCAGTGGCGGACAGGGGGGCGGCACTGAAGCTTTCTTT. Translation: CASGGQGGGTEAFF.